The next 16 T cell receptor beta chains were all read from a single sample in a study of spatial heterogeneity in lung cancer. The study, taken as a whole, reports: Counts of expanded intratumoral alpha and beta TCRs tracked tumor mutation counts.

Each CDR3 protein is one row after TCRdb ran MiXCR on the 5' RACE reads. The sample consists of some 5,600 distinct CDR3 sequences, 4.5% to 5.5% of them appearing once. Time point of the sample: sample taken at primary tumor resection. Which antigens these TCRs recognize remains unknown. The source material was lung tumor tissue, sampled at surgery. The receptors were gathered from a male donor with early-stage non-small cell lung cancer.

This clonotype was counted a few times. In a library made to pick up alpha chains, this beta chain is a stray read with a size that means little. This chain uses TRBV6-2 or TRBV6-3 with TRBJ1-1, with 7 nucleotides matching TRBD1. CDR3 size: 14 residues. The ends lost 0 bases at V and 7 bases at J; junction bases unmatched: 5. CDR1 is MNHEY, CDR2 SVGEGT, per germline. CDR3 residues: CASSYSHGTVEAFF. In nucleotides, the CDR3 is TGTGCCAGCAGTTACTCTCACGGGACAGTTGAAGCTTTCTTT.

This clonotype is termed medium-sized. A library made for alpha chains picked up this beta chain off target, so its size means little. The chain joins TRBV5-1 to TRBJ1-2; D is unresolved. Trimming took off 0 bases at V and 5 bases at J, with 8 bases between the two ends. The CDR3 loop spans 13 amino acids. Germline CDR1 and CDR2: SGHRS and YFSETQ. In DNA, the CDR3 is TGCGCCAGCAGCTTGGTAGGCGTTTATGGCTACACCTTC. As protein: CASSLVGVYGYTF.

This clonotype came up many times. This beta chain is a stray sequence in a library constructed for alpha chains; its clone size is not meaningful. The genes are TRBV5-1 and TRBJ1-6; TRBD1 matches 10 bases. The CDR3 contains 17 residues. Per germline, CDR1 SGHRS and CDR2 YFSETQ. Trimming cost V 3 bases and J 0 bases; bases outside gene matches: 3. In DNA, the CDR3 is TGCGCCAGCAGCTCCAGACAGGGGGCCTCCTATAATTCACCCCTCCACTTT. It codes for CASSSRQGASYNSPLHF.

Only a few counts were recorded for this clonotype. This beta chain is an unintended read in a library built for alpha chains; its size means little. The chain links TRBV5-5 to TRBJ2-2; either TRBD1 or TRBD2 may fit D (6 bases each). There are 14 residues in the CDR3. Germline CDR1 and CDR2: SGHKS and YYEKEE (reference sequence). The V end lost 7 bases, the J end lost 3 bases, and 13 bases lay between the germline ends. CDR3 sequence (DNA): TGTGCCAGCGTCCCGGGGGCCGACACCGGGGAGCTGTTTTTT. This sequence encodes CASVPGADTGELFF.

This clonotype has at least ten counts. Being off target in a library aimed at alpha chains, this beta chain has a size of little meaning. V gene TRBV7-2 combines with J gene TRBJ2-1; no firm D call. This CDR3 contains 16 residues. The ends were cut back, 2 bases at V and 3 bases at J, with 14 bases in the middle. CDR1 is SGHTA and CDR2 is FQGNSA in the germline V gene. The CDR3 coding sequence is TGTGCCAGCAGCTTATTGACGACGGCCGGCTACAATGAGCAGTTCTTC. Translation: CASSLLTTAGYNEQFF.

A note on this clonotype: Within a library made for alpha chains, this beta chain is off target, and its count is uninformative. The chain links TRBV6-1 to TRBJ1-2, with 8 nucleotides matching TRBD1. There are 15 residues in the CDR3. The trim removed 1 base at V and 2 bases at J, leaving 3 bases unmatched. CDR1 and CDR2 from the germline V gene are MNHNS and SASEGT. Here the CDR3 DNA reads TGTGCCAGCAGTGAAGGGACAGGGTCAAACTATGGCTACACCTTC. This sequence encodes CASSEGTGSNYGYTF.

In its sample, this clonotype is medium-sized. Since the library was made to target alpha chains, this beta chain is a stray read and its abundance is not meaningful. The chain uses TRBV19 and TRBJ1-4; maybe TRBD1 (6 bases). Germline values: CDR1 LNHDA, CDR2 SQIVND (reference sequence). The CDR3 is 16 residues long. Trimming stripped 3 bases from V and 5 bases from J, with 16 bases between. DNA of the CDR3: TGTGCCAGTAGTATGGTACAGGGTCCCGACAATGAAAAACTGTTTTTT. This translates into CASSMVQGPDNEKLFF.

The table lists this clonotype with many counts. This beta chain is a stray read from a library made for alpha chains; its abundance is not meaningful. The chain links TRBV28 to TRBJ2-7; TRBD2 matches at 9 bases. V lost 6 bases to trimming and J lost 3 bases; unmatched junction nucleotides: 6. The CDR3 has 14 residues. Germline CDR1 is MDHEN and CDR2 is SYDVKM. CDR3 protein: CASRTSGPFYEQYF. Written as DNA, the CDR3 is TGTGCCAGCAGGACTAGCGGCCCTTTCTACGAGCAGTACTTC.

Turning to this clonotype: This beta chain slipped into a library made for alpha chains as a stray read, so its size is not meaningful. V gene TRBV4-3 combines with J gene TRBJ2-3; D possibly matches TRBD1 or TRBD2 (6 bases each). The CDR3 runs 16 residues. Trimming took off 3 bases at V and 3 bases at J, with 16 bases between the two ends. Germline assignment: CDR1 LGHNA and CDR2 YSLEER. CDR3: CASSQDSRGWTDTQYF. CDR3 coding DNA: TGCGCCAGCAGCCAGGACAGTCGGGGGTGGACAGATACGCAGTATTTT.

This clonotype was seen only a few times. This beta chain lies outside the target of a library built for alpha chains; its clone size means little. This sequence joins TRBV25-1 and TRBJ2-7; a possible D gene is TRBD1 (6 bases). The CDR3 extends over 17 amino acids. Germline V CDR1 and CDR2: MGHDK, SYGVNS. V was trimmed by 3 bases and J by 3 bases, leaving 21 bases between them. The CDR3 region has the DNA TGTGCCAGCAGTGACCCTAACCCCGGACAGACCATCTACGAGCAGTACTTC. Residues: CASSDPNPGQTIYEQYF.

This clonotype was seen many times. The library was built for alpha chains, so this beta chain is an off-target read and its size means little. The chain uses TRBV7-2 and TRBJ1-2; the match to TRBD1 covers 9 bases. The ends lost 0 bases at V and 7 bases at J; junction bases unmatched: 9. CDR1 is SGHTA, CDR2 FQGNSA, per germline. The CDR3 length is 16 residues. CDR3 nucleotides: TGTGCCAGCAGCTTAGCTAGTAGGACAGGGGCATCTGGCTACACCTTC. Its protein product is CASSLASRTGASGYTF. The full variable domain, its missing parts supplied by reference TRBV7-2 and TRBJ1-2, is GAGVSQSPSNKVTEKGKDVELRCDPISGHTALYWYRQSLGQGLEFLIYFQGNSAPDKSGLPSDRFSAERTGGSVSTLTIQRTQQEDSAVYLCASSLASRTGASGYTFGSGTRLTVV.

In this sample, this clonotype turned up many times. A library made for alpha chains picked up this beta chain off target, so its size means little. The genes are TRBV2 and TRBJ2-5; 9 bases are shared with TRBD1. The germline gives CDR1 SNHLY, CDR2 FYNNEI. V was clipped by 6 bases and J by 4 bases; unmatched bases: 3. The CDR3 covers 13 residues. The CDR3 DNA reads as TGTGCCAGCAGCGGACAGGGGTCAGAGACCCAGTACTTC. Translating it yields CASSGQGSETQYF.

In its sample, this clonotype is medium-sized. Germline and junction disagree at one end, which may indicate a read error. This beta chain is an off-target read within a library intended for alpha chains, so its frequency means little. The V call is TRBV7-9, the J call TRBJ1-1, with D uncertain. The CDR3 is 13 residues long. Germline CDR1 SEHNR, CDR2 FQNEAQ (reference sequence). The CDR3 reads CASSLATNAEAFF. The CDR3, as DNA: TGTGCCAGCAGCTTAGCGACGAACGCTGAAGCTTTCTTT.

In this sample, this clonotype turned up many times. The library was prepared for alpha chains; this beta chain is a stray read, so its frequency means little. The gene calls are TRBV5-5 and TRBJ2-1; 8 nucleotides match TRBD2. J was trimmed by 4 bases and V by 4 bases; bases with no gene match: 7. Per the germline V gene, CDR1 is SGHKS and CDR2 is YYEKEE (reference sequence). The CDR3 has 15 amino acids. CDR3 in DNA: TGTGCCAGCAGCCCCGGGAGGGGTACATACAATGAGCAGTTCTTC. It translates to CASSPGRGTYNEQFF.

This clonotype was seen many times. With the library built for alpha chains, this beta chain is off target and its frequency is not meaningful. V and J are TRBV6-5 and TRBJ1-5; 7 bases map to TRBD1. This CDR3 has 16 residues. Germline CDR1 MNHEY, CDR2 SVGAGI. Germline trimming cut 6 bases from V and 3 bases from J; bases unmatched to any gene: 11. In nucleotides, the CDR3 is TGTGCCAGCAGCCCAAACAGGGGTCGGAACAATCAGCCCCAGCATTTT. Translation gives CASSPNRGRNNQPQHF.

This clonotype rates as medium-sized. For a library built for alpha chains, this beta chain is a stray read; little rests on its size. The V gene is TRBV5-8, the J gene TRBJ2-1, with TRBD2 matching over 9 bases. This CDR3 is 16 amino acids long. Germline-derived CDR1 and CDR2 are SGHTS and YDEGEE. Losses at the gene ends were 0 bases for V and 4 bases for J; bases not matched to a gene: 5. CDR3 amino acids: CASSLATLAGYNEQFF. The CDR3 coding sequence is TGTGCCAGCAGCTTGGCCACGCTAGCGGGGTACAATGAGCAGTTCTTC. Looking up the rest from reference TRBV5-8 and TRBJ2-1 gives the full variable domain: EAGVTQSPTHLIKTRGQQATLRCSPISGHTSVYWYQQALGLGLQFLLWYDEGEERNRGNFPPRFSGRQFPNYSSELNVNALELEDSALYLCASSLATLAGYNEQFFGPGTRLTVL.